The source of this T cell receptor beta chain is a study of spatial heterogeneity in lung cancer. Study conclusions and caveats: Tumor mutation counts were tracked by expanded intratumoral alpha and beta TCR counts.

Judged by abundance, this clonotype is large. Its antigen is not known. The library was built for alpha chains, so this beta chain is an off-target read and its size means little. Time point in this sample: sample taken at primary tumor resection. TCRdb reprocessed the 5' RACE reads via MiXCR and lists one record per CDR3 protein. This sample has some 700 distinct CDR3 sequences; over 10% occur once, and the top ten carry roughly 25%. This TCR was recovered from a female donor with early-stage non-small cell lung cancer. The sequencing used lung tumor tissue, collected at surgery.

The CDR3 DNA follows: TGTGCCACCAGTGATTTGCATGGGGGGCCCCAGCATTTT. Protein: CATSDLHGGPQHF. The chain recombines TRBV24-1 with TRBJ1-5; maybe TRBD1 (5 bases). The V end was cut by 0 bases, the J end by 9 bases, with 8 bases between. Germline CDR1 is KGHDR and CDR2 is SFDVKD. The CDR3 contains 13 residues.